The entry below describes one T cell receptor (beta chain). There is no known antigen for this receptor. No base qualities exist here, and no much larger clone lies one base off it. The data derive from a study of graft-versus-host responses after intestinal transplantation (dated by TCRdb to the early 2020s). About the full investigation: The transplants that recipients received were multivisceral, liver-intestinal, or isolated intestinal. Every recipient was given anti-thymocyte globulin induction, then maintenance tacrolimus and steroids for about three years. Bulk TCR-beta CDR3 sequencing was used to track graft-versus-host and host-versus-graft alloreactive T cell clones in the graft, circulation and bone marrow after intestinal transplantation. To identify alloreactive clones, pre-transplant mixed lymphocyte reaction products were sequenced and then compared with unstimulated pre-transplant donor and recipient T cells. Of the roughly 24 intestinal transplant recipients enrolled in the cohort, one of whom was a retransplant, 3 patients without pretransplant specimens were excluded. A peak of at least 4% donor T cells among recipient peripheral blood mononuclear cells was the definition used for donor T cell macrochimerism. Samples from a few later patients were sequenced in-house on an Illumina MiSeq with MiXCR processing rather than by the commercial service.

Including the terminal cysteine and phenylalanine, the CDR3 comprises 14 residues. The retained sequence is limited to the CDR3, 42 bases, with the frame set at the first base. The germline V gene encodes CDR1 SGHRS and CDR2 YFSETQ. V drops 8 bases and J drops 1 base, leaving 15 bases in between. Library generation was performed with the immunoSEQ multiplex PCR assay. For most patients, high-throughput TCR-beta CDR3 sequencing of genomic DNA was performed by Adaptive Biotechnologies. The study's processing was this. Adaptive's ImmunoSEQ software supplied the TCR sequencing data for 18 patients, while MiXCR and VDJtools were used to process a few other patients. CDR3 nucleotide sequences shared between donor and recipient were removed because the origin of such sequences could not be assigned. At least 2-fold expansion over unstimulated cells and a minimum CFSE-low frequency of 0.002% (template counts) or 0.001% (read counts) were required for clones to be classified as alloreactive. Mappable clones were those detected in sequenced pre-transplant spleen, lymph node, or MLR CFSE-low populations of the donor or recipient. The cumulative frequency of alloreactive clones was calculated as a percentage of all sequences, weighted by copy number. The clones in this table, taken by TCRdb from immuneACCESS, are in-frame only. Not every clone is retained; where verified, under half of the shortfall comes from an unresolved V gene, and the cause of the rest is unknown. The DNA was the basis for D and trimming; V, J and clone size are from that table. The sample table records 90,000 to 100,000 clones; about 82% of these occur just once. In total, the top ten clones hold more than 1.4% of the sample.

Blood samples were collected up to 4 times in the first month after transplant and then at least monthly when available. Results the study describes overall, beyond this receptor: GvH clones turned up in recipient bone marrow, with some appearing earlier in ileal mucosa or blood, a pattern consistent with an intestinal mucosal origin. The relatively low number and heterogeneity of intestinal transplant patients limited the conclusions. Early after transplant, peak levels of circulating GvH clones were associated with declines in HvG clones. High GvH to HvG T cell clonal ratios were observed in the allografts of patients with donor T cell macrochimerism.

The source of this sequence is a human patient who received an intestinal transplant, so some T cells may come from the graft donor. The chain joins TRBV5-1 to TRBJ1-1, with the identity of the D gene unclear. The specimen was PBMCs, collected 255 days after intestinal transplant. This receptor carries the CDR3 CARKRTAGNTEAFF. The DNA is TGCGCCAGGAAACGGACGGCGGGGAACACTGAAGCTTTCTTT.